The sequence of this T cell receptor beta chain was determined in a study of control samples from healthy donors and cancer patients. Produced via immunoSEQ multiplex PCR; TCRdb's table is partial and in-frame only. Of about 180,000 clones in the sample, approximately 92% are singletons; the top ten hold approximately 1.4%. With V trimmed by 5 bases and J by 5 bases, 3 bases remained unmatched. The CDR3 spans 13 residues. Germline V gives CDR1 SGHNT, CDR2 YYREEE (reference sequence). The sequence was obtained from a man aged 25 to 40 in good health. Sequenced: blood. The chain is built from TRBV5-4 and TRBJ2-5, with 10 bases aligning to TRBD2. The CDR3 nucleotides read TGTGCCAGCAGAAGCGGGGGGGCGGAGACCCAGTACTTC. Encoded protein: CASRSGGAETQYF.